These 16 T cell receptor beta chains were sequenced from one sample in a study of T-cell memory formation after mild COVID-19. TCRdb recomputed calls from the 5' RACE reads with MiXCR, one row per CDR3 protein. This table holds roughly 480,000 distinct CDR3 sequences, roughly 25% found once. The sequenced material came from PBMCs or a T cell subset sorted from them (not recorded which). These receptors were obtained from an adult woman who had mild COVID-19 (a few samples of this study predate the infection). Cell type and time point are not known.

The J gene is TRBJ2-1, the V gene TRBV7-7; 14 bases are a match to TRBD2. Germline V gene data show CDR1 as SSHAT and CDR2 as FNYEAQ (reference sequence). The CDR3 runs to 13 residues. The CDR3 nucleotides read TGTGCTACTGGACTAGCGGGAGGTAGTGAGCAGTTCTTC. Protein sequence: CATGLAGGSEQFF.

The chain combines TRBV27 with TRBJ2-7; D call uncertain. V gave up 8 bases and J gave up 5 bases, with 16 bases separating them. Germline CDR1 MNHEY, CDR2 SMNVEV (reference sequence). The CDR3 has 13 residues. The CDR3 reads CASWTWGRNEQYF. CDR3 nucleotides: TGTGCCAGCTGGACCTGGGGTAGGAACGAGCAGTACTTC.

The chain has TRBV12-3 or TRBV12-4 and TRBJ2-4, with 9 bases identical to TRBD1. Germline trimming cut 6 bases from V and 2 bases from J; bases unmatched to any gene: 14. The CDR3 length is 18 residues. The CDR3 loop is CASSPFSGTGSSKNIQYF. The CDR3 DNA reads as TGTGCCAGCAGCCCCTTCAGTGGGACAGGGTCTTCCAAAAACATTCAGTACTTC.

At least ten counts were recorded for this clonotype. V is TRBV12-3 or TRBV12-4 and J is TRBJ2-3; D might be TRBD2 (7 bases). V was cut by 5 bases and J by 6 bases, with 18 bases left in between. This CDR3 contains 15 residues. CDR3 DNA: TGTGCCAGCAGTCCTTGGGGGGGCTTGGAGGATACGCAGTATTTT. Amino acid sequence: CASSPWGGLEDTQYF.

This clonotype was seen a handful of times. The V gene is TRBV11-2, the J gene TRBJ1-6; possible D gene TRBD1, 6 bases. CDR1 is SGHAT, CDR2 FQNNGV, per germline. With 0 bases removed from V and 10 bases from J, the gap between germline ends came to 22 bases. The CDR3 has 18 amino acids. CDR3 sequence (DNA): TGTGCCAGCAGCTTAGATGGATGGGGGCCGCCGACCGAGTCACCCCTCCACTTT. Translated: CASSLDGWGPPTESPLHF.

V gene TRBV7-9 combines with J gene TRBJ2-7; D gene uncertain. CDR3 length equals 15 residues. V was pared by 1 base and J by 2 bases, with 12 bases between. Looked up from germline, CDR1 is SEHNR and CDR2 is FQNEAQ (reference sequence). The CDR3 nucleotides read TGTGCCAGCAGCTTAGAATCCGCTGGGACCTACGAGCAGTACTTC. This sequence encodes CASSLESAGTYEQYF.

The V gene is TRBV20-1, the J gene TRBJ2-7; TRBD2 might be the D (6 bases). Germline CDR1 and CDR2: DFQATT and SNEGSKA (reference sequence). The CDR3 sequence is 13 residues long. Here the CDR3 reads CSIRDSSSYEQYF. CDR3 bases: TGCAGCATCCGGGACTCGAGCTCCTACGAGCAGTACTTC.

This CDR3 is CASSLVGGGNEQFF. CDR3 DNA: TGCGCCAGCAGCTTGGTAGGAGGGGGCAATGAGCAGTTCTTC. This rearrangement joins TRBV5-1 to TRBJ2-1; D could derive from TRBD1 or TRBD2 (6 bases each). CDR1 and CDR2 from the germline V gene are SGHRS and YFSETQ. The CDR3 covers 14 residues. The germline V and J ends were trimmed by 0 bases and 6 bases, with 10 bases remaining between them. Combining the CDR3 with reference TRBV5-1 and TRBJ2-1 gives the whole variable domain KAGVTQTPRYLIKTRGQQVTLSCSPISGHRSVSWYQQTPGQGLQFLFEYFSETQRNKGNFPGRFSGRQFSNSRSEMNVSTLELGDSALYLCASSLVGGGNEQFFGPGTRLTVL.

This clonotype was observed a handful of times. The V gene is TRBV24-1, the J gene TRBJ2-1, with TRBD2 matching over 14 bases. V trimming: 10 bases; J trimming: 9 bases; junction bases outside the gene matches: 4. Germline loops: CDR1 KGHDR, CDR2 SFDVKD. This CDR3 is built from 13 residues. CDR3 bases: TGTGCCACGGGACTAGCGGGAGTTGGTGAGCAGTTCTTC. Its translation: CATGLAGVGEQFF.

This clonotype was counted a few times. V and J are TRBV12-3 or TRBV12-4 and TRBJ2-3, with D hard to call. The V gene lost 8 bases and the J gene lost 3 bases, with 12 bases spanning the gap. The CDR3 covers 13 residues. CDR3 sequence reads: CASAPGGTDTQYF. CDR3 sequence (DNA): TGTGCCAGCGCCCCGGGTGGAACAGATACGCAGTATTTT.

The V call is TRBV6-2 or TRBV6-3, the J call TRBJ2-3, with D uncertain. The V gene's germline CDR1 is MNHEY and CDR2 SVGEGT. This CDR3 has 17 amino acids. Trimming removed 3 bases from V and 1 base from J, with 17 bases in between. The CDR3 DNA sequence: TGTGCCAGCAGTTATGCGGTTGCCGGAGAGGGCACAGATACGCAGTATTTT. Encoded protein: CASSYAVAGEGTDTQYF.

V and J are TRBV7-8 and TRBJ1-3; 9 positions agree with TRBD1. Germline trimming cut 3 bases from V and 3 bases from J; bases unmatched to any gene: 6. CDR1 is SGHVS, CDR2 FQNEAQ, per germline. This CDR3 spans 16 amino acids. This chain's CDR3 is CASSLAGTGIGNTIYF. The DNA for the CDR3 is TGTGCCAGCAGCTTGGCCGGGACAGGGATTGGAAACACCATATATTTT.

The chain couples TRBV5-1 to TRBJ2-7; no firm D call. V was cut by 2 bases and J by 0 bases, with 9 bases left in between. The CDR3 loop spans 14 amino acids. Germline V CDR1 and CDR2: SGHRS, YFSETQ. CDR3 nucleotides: TGCGCCAGCAGCTTCCGGGTAAGCTCCTACGAGCAGTACTTC. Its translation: CASSFRVSSYEQYF.

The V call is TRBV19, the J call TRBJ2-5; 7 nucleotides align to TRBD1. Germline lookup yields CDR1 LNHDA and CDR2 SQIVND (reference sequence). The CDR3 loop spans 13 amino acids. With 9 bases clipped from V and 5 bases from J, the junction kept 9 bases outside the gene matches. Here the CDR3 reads CASRYGTAETQYF. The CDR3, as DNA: TGTGCCAGCCGATATGGGACAGCCGAGACCCAGTACTTC.

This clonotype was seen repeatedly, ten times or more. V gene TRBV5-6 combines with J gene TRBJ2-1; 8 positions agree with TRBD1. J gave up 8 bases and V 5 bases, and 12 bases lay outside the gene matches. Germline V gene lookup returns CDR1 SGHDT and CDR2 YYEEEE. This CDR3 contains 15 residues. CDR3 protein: CASRNRHRGMDEQFF. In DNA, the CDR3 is TGTGCCAGCAGAAATAGGCACAGGGGGATGGATGAGCAGTTCTTC.

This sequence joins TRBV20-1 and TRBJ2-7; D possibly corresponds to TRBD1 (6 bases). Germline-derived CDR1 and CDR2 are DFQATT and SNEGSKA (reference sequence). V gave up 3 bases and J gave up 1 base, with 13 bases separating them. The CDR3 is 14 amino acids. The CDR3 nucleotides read TGCAGTGCTAGGAGGGCAGGGGTGTCCTACGAGCAGTACTTC. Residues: CSARRAGVSYEQYF.